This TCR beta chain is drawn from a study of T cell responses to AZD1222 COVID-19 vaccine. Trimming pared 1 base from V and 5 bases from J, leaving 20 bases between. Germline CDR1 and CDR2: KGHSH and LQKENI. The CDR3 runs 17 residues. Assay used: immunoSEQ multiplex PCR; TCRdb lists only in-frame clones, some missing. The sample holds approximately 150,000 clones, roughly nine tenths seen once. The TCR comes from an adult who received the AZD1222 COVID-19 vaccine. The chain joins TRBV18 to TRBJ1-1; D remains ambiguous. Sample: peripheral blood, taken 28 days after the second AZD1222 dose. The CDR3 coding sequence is TGTGCCAGCTCACCACAGGGCGGGGATTCTTTATCGACTGAAGCTTTCTTT. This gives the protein CASSPQGGDSLSTEAFF.